This TCR beta chain was obtained from a study of radiation and T cells in renal cell carcinoma. The sample's time point: baseline pretreatment blood. The treatment is: 15 Gy SBRT to primary tumor, nephrectomy 4 weeks later. Assay: immunoSEQ multiplex PCR; the TCRdb copy retains only in-frame clones and omits some. This sample has 100,000 to 150,000 clones; approximately 82% occur once, and the top ten carry under 4%. CDR3 length: 12 residues. Trimming stripped 6 bases from V and 4 bases from J, with 9 bases between. Germline-derived CDR1 and CDR2 are KGHSH and LQKENI. The sequences come from blood, collected from a patient whose treatment included radiotherapy and nephrectomy. The J gene is TRBJ1-1, the V gene TRBV18; unclear D gene. This clonotype originated in a woman in her sixties with renal cell carcinoma. CDR3 amino acids: CASSPQATEAFF. For the CDR3, the DNA is TGTGCCAGCTCCCCTCAGGCCACTGAAGCTTTCTTT.